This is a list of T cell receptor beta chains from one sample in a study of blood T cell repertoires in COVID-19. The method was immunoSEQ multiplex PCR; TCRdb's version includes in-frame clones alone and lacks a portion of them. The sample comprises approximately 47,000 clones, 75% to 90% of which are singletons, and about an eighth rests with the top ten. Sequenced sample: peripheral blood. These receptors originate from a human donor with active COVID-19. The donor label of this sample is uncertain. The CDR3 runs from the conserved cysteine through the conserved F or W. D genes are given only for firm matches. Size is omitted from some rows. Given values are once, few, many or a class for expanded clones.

TGTGCCAGCAGTTTAGCTAGCGGGGTGTCCCAGTACTTC | CASSLASGVSQYF | TRBJ2-5 | 13 | TRBD2 | TRBV12-3/TRBV12-4 | -
TGTGCCAGCAGTATACAGGGGGCGGACGACGAGCAGTACTTC | CASSIQGADDEQYF | TRBJ2-7 | 14 | TRBD1 | TRBV27 | -
TGTGCCAGCAGGCCTCCCGTTGGGGGGGAGACCCAGTACTTC | CASRPPVGGETQYF | TRBJ2-5 | 14 | - | TRBV6-5 | -
TGCGCCAGCAGCCACGGGATGCCCACCGGGGAGCTGTTTTTT | CASSHGMPTGELFF | TRBJ2-2 | 14 | - | TRBV5-1 | -
TGTGCCAGCAGTACACAGGGTCCCGCTAATTCACCCCTCCACTTT | CASSTQGPANSPLHF | TRBJ1-6 | 15 | - | TRBV2 | many
TGTGCCAGCACCCAGGCCAGCGGGGAGTATGAGCAGTTCTTC | CASTQASGEYEQFF | TRBJ2-1 | 14 | TRBD2 | TRBV3-1/TRBV3-2 | -
TGTGCCATCAGTCCACCCGGACAGAAGAACACTGAAGCTTTCTTT | CAISPPGQKNTEAFF | TRBJ1-1 | 15 | - | TRBV10-3 | once
TGTGCCAGCAGCTTGAACAGGGAAGGCTACACCTTC | CASSLNREGYTF | TRBJ1-2 | 12 | - | TRBV5-8 | -
TGTGCCTGGAGTACCAGGAAAATGAACACTGAAGCTTTCTTT | CAWSTRKMNTEAFF | TRBJ1-1 | 14 | - | TRBV30 | -
TGCGCCAGCAGCCCGGACTGGCCCAGGGAGCAGTTCTTC | CASSPDWPREQFF | TRBJ2-1 | 13 | - | TRBV5-1 | -
TGTGCTAGTGGTCCCGACAGGGGGCAATTGTATAGCAATCAGCCCCAGCATTTT | CASGPDRGQLYSNQPQHF | TRBJ1-5 | 18 | TRBD1 | TRBV12-5 | -
TGTGCCAGCAGTTTAGCCGGGGAGAGCACCGGGGAGCTGTTTTTT | CASSLAGESTGELFF | TRBJ2-2 | 15 | - | TRBV6-5 | once
TGTGCCAGCAGCGTAGGAGCAGGGAATTACGAGCAGTACTTC | CASSVGAGNYEQYF | TRBJ2-7 | 14 | - | TRBV9 | -
TGTGCCAGTAGTATAGGACAGGGGTGGACAGATACGCAGTATTTT | CASSIGQGWTDTQYF | TRBJ2-3 | 15 | TRBD1 | TRBV19 | few
TGTGCCAGCAGCTACGACAGGGACACTGAAGCTTTCTTT | CASSYDRDTEAFF | TRBJ1-1 | 13 | TRBD1 | TRBV3-1/TRBV3-2 | -
TGTGCCAGCAGCCCGAGACAGGCAAATGAAAAACTGTTTTTT | CASSPRQANEKLFF | TRBJ1-4 | 14 | - | TRBV7-9 | -
TGTGCCAGCAGCTTGCTGGGGGGAGGGGATAATGAGCAGTTCTTC | CASSLLGGGDNEQFF | TRBJ2-1 | 15 | TRBD2 | TRBV5-6 | -
TGTGCCAGCAGCTTCCTAGCGGGAACCCAAGAGACCCAGTACTTC | CASSFLAGTQETQYF | TRBJ2-5 | 15 | TRBD2 | TRBV7-9 | -
TGTGCCAGCAGAAACGGACAGGGCTATCAGCCCCAGCATTTT | CASRNGQGYQPQHF | TRBJ1-5 | 14 | TRBD1 | TRBV6-1 | -
TGTGCCAGCTCACCTACGGTCCTTCCGAACACCGGGGAGCTGTTTTTT | CASSPTVLPNTGELFF | TRBJ2-2 | 16 | - | TRBV18 | -
TGTGCCAGTAGCCCTGACAGTTATAGCAATCAGCCCCAGCATTTT | CASSPDSYSNQPQHF | TRBJ1-5 | 15 | - | TRBV19 | -
TGTGCCAGCAGCCCTCCCGAGGGCGGCTACACCTTC | CASSPPEGGYTF | TRBJ1-2 | 12 | - | TRBV7-9 | -
TGTGCCAGCAGCTTAAATTCAGGGGCATATGGCTACACCTTC | CASSLNSGAYGYTF | TRBJ1-2 | 14 | - | TRBV7-3 | -
TGCGCCAGCAGCGCCGTCCTGAGACTCGTCGCGGGTGGCGAGCAGTACTTC | CASSAVLRLVAGGEQYF | TRBJ2-7 | 17 | - | TRBV4-1 | -
TGTGCCAGCAGCTTGGGACAGCCAGCGGGCATATATTTT | CASSLGQPAGIYF | TRBJ1-3 | 13 | TRBD1 | TRBV11-3 | once
TGTGCCAGCAGTTCGACAGGGCGACGAACTGAAGCTTTCTTT | CASSSTGRRTEAFF | TRBJ1-1 | 14 | TRBD1 | TRBV28 | -
TGTGCCAGCAGCTTAAATAGTCGGGGTGACTATGGCTACACCTTC | CASSLNSRGDYGYTF | TRBJ1-2 | 15 | - | TRBV7-9 | -
TGTGCCAGCAGTTCAACAGGGATCCCCGGGGAGCTGTTTTTT | CASSSTGIPGELFF | TRBJ2-2 | 14 | - | TRBV7-3 | once
TGCGCCAGCAGTCGGGACAGGGCAGCCTACGAGCAGTACTTC | CASSRDRAAYEQYF | TRBJ2-7 | 14 | TRBD1 | TRBV4-3 | -
TGTGCCAGCAGTTCCGTGACAGGGATGACTGAAGCTTTCTTT | CASSSVTGMTEAFF | TRBJ1-1 | 14 | TRBD1 | TRBV27 | -
TGTGCCAGCAGCCGCAGGGGTTCCTACAATGAGCAGTTCTTC | CASSRRGSYNEQFF | TRBJ2-1 | 14 | - | TRBV7-2 | -
TGTGCCAGCAGCCCCCGCAGTGCCAATGAAAAACTGTTTTTT | CASSPRSANEKLFF | TRBJ1-4 | 14 | - | TRBV9 | -
TGCGCCAGCAGTCACCCGGAACAGGGGCTTCTATGCAATCAGCCCCAGCATTTT | CASSHPEQGLLCNQPQHF | TRBJ1-5 | 18 | TRBD1 | TRBV23-1 | -
TGTGCCAGCACCACCGGGACAGGGGACAATGAGCAGTTCTTC | CASTTGTGDNEQFF | TRBJ2-1 | 14 | TRBD1 | TRBV2 | few
TGTGCCAGCGGCACCGGGGTAACCGGGGCCAACGTCCTGACTTTC | CASGTGVTGANVLTF | TRBJ2-6 | 15 | - | TRBV6-6 | -
TGTGCCAGCAGTTTACACAGCTCCTACGAGCAGTACTTC | CASSLHSSYEQYF | TRBJ2-7 | 13 | - | TRBV28 | -
TGTGCCAGCAGCTTACGGGCGGGAGGAGGAAACATTCAGTACTTC | CASSLRAGGGNIQYF | TRBJ2-4 | 15 | TRBD2 | TRBV7-2 | -
TGTGCCAGCAGCGTAAGGTCTTCAGGGGGGTTGTACAATGAGCAGTTCTTC | CASSVRSSGGLYNEQFF | TRBJ2-1 | 17 | - | TRBV9 | -
TGTGCCAGCAAAGTGGGAGACAGGGGCAATCAGCCCCAGCATTTT | CASKVGDRGNQPQHF | TRBJ1-5 | 15 | TRBD1 | TRBV2 | -
TGTGCCAGCAGCCCAATCCTAGCGGGAGGAACAGGATCGAAAGAGACCCAGTACTTC | CASSPILAGGTGSKETQYF | TRBJ2-5 | 19 | TRBD2 | TRBV27 | once